This T cell receptor beta chain was obtained from a study of T cell responses to AZD1222 COVID-19 vaccine. Study-wide results and caveats: Once two AZD1222 doses were given, Spike-specific TCR breadth and depth went up. Repertoire samples came only from after the peak T cell response. Donor demographics were predominantly white British with a female majority; clonal diversity may be underestimated.

To note about this clone: Its antigen is not known.

Germline loops: CDR1 SGHRS, CDR2 YFSETQ. Trimming cost V 0 bases and J 2 bases, with 12 bases left between them. CDR3 size: 16 residues. Sequencing was performed with immunoSEQ multiplex PCR; in TCRdb, only in-frame clones are kept and a portion is missing. The sample has about 120,000 clones, 88% seen once. The chain links TRBV5-1 to TRBJ1-5; D is unresolved. The material was peripheral blood, obtained on day 0 of AZD1222 vaccination. The TCR comes from an adult in good health. The CDR3 nucleotides read TGCGCCAGCAGCTTGGGGGAGGGTACGGGCAATCAGCCCCAGCATTTT. Its translation is CASSLGEGTGNQPQHF.